Listed below are T cell receptor beta chains from one sample, sequenced in a study of T-cell reconstitution after alpha-beta-depleted transplantation in children. MiXCR was run by TCRdb on the PCR reads, yielding one entry per CDR3 protein. The table has more than 75,000 distinct CDR3 sequences, 20% to 30% seen once. The specimen comprised PBMCs, sampled before TCRalphabeta/CD19-depleted stem cell transplant. The receptors were sampled from a boy younger than 10 with acute lymphoblastic leukemia, due to receive a stem cell transplant. The conserved cysteine and the conserved F or W are not part of the CDR3 here. The order of the fields is J gene, V gene, CDR3 protein.

J gene: TRBJ2-7; V gene: TRBV6-2/TRBV6-3; CDR3 protein: ASSPIRRPMGEQY
J gene: TRBJ1-2; V gene: TRBV9; CDR3 protein: ASSDTGGAGSYT
J gene: TRBJ2-2; V gene: TRBV20-1; CDR3 protein: SAMGLLSRGDTGELF
J gene: TRBJ2-1; V gene: TRBV6-2/TRBV6-3; CDR3 protein: ASSYTTSGIYNEQF
J gene: TRBJ1-5; V gene: TRBV28; CDR3 protein: ASTIEDQPQH
J gene: TRBJ2-5; V gene: TRBV2; CDR3 protein: ASSASGRLQETQY
J gene: TRBJ2-1; V gene: TRBV11-2; CDR3 protein: ASLEGWTSGPSSYNEQF
J gene: TRBJ1-1; V gene: TRBV12-3/TRBV12-4; CDR3 protein: ASRQGLYTEAF
J gene: TRBJ2-1; V gene: TRBV20-1; CDR3 protein: SATTGLSYNEQF
J gene: TRBJ1-1; V gene: TRBV20-1; CDR3 protein: SAPTGRDTEAF
J gene: TRBJ2-2; V gene: TRBV4-3; CDR3 protein: ASSQDDGRAVGELF
J gene: TRBJ2-1; V gene: TRBV7-6; CDR3 protein: ASSSPGRRRAENNEQF
J gene: TRBJ2-2; V gene: TRBV7-2; CDR3 protein: ASSPGGQNTGELF
J gene: TRBJ1-1; V gene: TRBV18; CDR3 protein: ASRTSENTEAF
J gene: TRBJ2-2; V gene: TRBV3-1; CDR3 protein: ASSQGGPRPGELF
J gene: TRBJ1-6; V gene: TRBV28; CDR3 protein: ASSFSGGGSPLH
J gene: TRBJ2-7; V gene: TRBV5-1; CDR3 protein: ASSLGRSTGAPYEQY
J gene: TRBJ2-7; V gene: TRBV28; CDR3 protein: ASSPTSGSGVHEQY
J gene: TRBJ2-3; V gene: TRBV9; CDR3 protein: ASSVRPTDTQY
J gene: TRBJ1-1; V gene: TRBV12-3/TRBV12-4; CDR3 protein: ASASWRNTEAF
J gene: TRBJ2-1; V gene: TRBV7-9; CDR3 protein: ASSFSQWPAYNEQF
J gene: TRBJ2-1; V gene: TRBV6-1; CDR3 protein: ASSRSGNEQF
J gene: TRBJ2-1; V gene: TRBV7-2; CDR3 protein: ASSLETGGYEQF
J gene: TRBJ1-2; V gene: TRBV12-3/TRBV12-4; CDR3 protein: ASSLRGRYGYT
J gene: TRBJ2-1; V gene: TRBV5-5; CDR3 protein: ASSSGYVQQANEQF
J gene: TRBJ2-7; V gene: TRBV7-9; CDR3 protein: ASSSGTDSYEQY
J gene: TRBJ2-2; V gene: TRBV2; CDR3 protein: ASTRTGSTGELF
J gene: TRBJ1-6; V gene: TRBV4-3; CDR3 protein: ASSQDLQDGLFYNSPLH
J gene: TRBJ1-2; V gene: TRBV4-3; CDR3 protein: ASSQDLLVATGLFQDGYT
J gene: TRBJ2-7; V gene: TRBV18; CDR3 protein: ASSSSGSYEQY
J gene: TRBJ2-1; V gene: TRBV7-9; CDR3 protein: ASGGGSGGETYNEQF
J gene: TRBJ2-3; V gene: TRBV6-2/TRBV6-3; CDR3 protein: ARHGRLRYDTQY
J gene: TRBJ2-1; V gene: TRBV28; CDR3 protein: ASSAPSGVYNEQF
J gene: TRBJ1-5; V gene: TRBV28; CDR3 protein: ASGVPGGDNQPQH
J gene: TRBJ2-3; V gene: TRBV7-3; CDR3 protein: ASSSGSSTDTQY
J gene: TRBJ2-1; V gene: TRBV27; CDR3 protein: ASSFHQPEGRRNEQF
J gene: TRBJ2-5; V gene: TRBV12-3/TRBV12-4; CDR3 protein: ASSFSLAGETQY
J gene: TRBJ1-3; V gene: TRBV7-2; CDR3 protein: ASSLLQGAWGNTIY
J gene: TRBJ2-1; V gene: TRBV18; CDR3 protein: ASSGLAGDNEQF
J gene: TRBJ2-1; V gene: TRBV6-1; CDR3 protein: ASSEASGRANEQF
J gene: TRBJ2-7; V gene: TRBV28; CDR3 protein: ASGRTGGLEQY
J gene: TRBJ2-1; V gene: TRBV20-1; CDR3 protein: SARDGQGIKDEQF
J gene: TRBJ2-1; V gene: TRBV7-3; CDR3 protein: ASSLDRSGEQF
J gene: TRBJ2-7; V gene: TRBV12-3/TRBV12-4; CDR3 protein: ASRALGDEQY
J gene: TRBJ2-3; V gene: TRBV6-2/TRBV6-3; CDR3 protein: ASSKTSGRALGTDTQY
J gene: TRBJ2-7; V gene: TRBV6-1; CDR3 protein: ASSEQTGGAYEQY
J gene: TRBJ2-1; V gene: TRBV19; CDR3 protein: ASKHGGNEQF
J gene: TRBJ2-1; V gene: TRBV10-1; CDR3 protein: ASSHDSSGGAHEQF
J gene: TRBJ2-3; V gene: TRBV2; CDR3 protein: AAGGRITDTQY
J gene: TRBJ2-1; V gene: TRBV12-5; CDR3 protein: ASGLGAEQF
J gene: TRBJ2-1; V gene: TRBV5-1; CDR3 protein: ASSAGRYEHDEQF
J gene: TRBJ1-2; V gene: TRBV28; CDR3 protein: ASSLFPGWDYGYT
J gene: TRBJ2-5; V gene: TRBV7-8; CDR3 protein: ASSASGGETQY
J gene: TRBJ1-4; V gene: TRBV3-1; CDR3 protein: ASSQGVGGKLF
J gene: TRBJ2-2; V gene: TRBV5-1; CDR3 protein: ASSFSPTGGELF
J gene: TRBJ2-3; V gene: TRBV6-4; CDR3 protein: ATSGHDTDTQY
J gene: TRBJ2-1; V gene: TRBV29-1; CDR3 protein: SGKLAEGQFGNYNEQF
J gene: TRBJ1-4; V gene: TRBV6-5; CDR3 protein: ASSYSGPDEKLF
J gene: TRBJ2-1; V gene: TRBV20-1; CDR3 protein: SARGRGGNEQF
J gene: TRBJ2-1; V gene: TRBV7-2; CDR3 protein: ASSPRPGTSFYNEQF